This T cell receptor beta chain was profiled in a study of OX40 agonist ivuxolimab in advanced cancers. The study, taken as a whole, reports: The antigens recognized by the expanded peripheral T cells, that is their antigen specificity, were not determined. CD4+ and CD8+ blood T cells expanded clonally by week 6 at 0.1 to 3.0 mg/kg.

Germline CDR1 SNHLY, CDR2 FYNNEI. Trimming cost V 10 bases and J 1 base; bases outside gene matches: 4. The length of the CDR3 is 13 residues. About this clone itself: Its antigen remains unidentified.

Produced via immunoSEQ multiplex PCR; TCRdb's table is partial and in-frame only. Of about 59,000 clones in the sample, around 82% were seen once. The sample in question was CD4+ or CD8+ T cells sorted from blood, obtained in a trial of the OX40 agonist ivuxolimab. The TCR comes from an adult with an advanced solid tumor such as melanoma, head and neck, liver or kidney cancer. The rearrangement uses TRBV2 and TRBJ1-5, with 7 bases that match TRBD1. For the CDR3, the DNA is TGTGCCACCCAGGGGGGCAGCAATCAGCCCCAGCATTTT. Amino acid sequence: CATQGGSNQPQHF.